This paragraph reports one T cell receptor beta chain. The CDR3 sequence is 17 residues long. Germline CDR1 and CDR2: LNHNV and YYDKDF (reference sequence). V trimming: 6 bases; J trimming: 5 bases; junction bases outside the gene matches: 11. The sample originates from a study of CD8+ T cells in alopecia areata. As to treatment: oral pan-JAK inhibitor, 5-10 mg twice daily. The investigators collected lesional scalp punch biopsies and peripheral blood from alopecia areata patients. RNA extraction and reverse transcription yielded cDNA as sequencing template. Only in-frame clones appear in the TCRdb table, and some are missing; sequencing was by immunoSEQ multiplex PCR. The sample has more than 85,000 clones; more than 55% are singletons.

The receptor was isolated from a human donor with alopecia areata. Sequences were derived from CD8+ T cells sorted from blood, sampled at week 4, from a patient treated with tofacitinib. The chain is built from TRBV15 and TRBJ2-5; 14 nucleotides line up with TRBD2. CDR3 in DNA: TGTGCCACCAGAAGGACTAGCGGGGGGCCTGTAGAGGAGACCCAGTACTTC. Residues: CATRRTSGGPVEETQYF.